Following are 16 T cell receptor beta chains from one sample sequenced in a study of T-cell memory formation after mild COVID-19. Via MiXCR, TCRdb re-called the 5' RACE reads, giving one row per CDR3 protein. Here the sample spans almost 550,000 distinct CDR3 sequences, just over 20% being singletons. Source material: PBMCs or a T cell subset sorted from them (not recorded which). Source of these receptors: an adult woman who had mild COVID-19 (a few samples of this study predate the infection). Cell type and time point are not known.

The gene calls are TRBV7-9 and TRBJ2-3, with 8 bases aligning to TRBD2. CDR1 is SEHNR, CDR2 FQNEAQ, per germline (reference sequence). V was pared by 4 bases and J by 2 bases, with 8 bases of the junction left unmatched. The CDR3 is 16 residues long. The CDR3 nucleotides read TGTGCCAGCAGCTCAACAGCGGGGGCGAACACAGATACGCAGTATTTT. It translates to CASSSTAGANTDTQYF.

The chain links TRBV5-1 to TRBJ2-5, with 8 bases lining up with TRBD1. CDR3 size: 16 residues. V shed 4 bases, J shed 3 bases, and the junction held 11 bases outside the gene matches. CDR1 and CDR2 (germline): SGHRS, YFSETQ. DNA of the CDR3: TGCGCCAGCAGCCCGTCAGGGGGCGTAAGGAAAGAGACCCAGTACTTC. Residues: CASSPSGGVRKETQYF.

V gene TRBV25-1 combines with J gene TRBJ2-3; D gene uncertain. CDR1 is MGHDK, CDR2 SYGVNS, per germline. V gave up 4 bases and J gave up 1 base, with 12 bases separating them. The CDR3 runs 15 residues. CDR3: CASSARLRGTDTQYF. The DNA of the CDR3 is TGTGCCAGCAGTGCCCGTTTAAGAGGCACAGATACGCAGTATTTT.

In this sample, this clonotype turned up a few times. V is TRBV5-1 and J is TRBJ1-1; TRBD1 aligns across 7 bases. The CDR3 loop spans 15 amino acids. Germline V gene lookup returns CDR1 SGHRS and CDR2 YFSETQ. The J segment lost 1 base and the V segment lost 0 bases, leaving 3 bases of the junction unmatched. The CDR3 region has the DNA TGCGCCAGCAGCTTGGATGGGACAGAGAACACTGAAGCTTTCTTT. It is translated as CASSLDGTENTEAFF.

This clonotype was seen a few times. The chain joins TRBV24-1 to TRBJ2-3, with D possibly being TRBD1 (6 bases). Germline V lookup: CDR1 KGHDR, CDR2 SFDVKD. CDR3 length: 16 amino acids. The ends were cut back, 0 bases at V and 2 bases at J, with 11 bases in the middle. The CDR3 DNA reads as TGTGCCACCAGTGATTTGGGGGCAGGGGACACAGATACGCAGTATTTT. This encodes CATSDLGAGDTDTQYF.

Concerning this clonotype: Possible read error: a much larger clone is one base away. J is TRBJ1-1 and V is TRBV7-9; D is unclear. Germline lookup yields CDR1 SEHNR and CDR2 FQNEAQ (reference sequence). The CDR3 has 11 amino acids. The germline V and J ends were trimmed by 6 bases and 1 base, with 3 bases remaining between them. CDR3 loop: CASRANTEAFF. Written as DNA, the CDR3 is TGTGCCAGCAGGGCGAACACTGAAGCTTTCTTT.

A few counts support this clonotype. The J gene is TRBJ1-1, the V gene TRBV6-2 or TRBV6-3; weak D call: TRBD1 (5 bases). The CDR3 is made up of 16 amino acids. In germline, CDR1 is MNHEY, CDR2 SVGEGT. V shed 2 bases and J shed 3 bases, with 16 bases lying between them. The CDR3 loop reads CASSYRGHRKDTEAFF. CDR3 DNA sequence: TGTGCCAGCAGTTACAGGGGTCATAGGAAAGACACTGAAGCTTTCTTT.

This clonotype turned up a few times. The chain joins TRBV11-3 to TRBJ2-1; 9 nucleotides line up with TRBD2. Looked up from germline, CDR1 is SGHNT and CDR2 is YENEEA. The CDR3 extends over 18 amino acids. V gave up 2 bases and J gave up 9 bases; unmatched junction bases: 17. As DNA, the CDR3 is TGTGCCAGCAGCTTATACGCGGGAGGGCCCCTCGTCCATACTGAGCAGTTCTTC. Amino acids: CASSLYAGGPLVHTEQFF. Full variable domain (outside the CDR3, taken from reference TRBV11-3 and TRBJ2-1): EAGVVQSPRYKIIEKKQPVAFWCNPISGHNTLYWYLQNLGQGPELLIRYENEEAVDDSQLPKDRFSAERLKGVDSTLKIQPAELGDSAVYLCASSLYAGGPLVHTEQFFGPGTRLTVL.

This clonotype was recorded a few times. This chain joins TRBV7-3 and TRBJ2-5, with D tentatively TRBD1 (6 bases). CDR1 is SGHTA and CDR2 is FQGTGA in the germline V gene. The CDR3 has 15 residues. Deletions cut 2 bases from V and 2 bases from J, with 12 bases between. The CDR3 loop reads CASSLRKTGQETQYF. The CDR3 nucleotides are TGTGCCAGCAGCTTACGCAAGACAGGTCAAGAGACCCAGTACTTC.

The chain combines TRBV12-3 or TRBV12-4 with TRBJ1-3, with 9 bases aligning to TRBD1. The CDR3 is made up of 15 amino acids. V lost 4 bases, J lost 4 bases, and 5 bases stayed unmatched. CDR3 in DNA: TGTGCCAGCAGTTGGGGACAGGGTGGAGGAAACACCATATATTTT. Translated, it gives CASSWGQGGGNTIYF.

The chain carries TRBV2 and TRBJ2-1; 8 bases agree with TRBD2. This CDR3 has 15 amino acids. Germline CDR1 is SNHLY and CDR2 is FYNNEI. The V segment lost 6 bases and the J segment 9 bases; nucleotides outside the gene matches: 13. Here the CDR3 reads CASRKNIAGWGEQFF. DNA of the CDR3: TGTGCCAGCAGGAAAAACATAGCGGGGTGGGGTGAGCAGTTCTTC.

The V and J genes are TRBV4-3 and TRBJ2-3, with D unresolved. The CDR3 consists of 15 residues. V lost 0 bases to trimming and J lost 0 bases, with 7 bases between them. Germline lookup yields CDR1 LGHNA and CDR2 YSLEER. The CDR3 DNA is TGCGCCAGCAGCCAAGATCGCAAGAGCACAGATACGCAGTATTTT. It yields the protein CASSQDRKSTDTQYF.

V usage is TRBV19 and J usage is TRBJ2-1, with TRBD2 matching 8 bases. The V gene's germline CDR1 is LNHDA and CDR2 SQIVND (reference sequence). The CDR3 totals 16 residues. V dropped 3 bases and J dropped 0; count of bases not matched to a gene: 4. Here the CDR3 DNA reads TGTGCCAGTAGTATGCAAGCGGGAGTCTCCTACAATGAGCAGTTCTTC. It translates to CASSMQAGVSYNEQFF.

The chain couples TRBV7-9 to TRBJ2-1; 11 bases are a match to TRBD2. Germline V gene sequence: CDR1 SEHNR, CDR2 FQNEAQ (reference sequence). V trimming: 0 bases; J trimming: 1 base; junction bases outside the gene matches: 2. The CDR3 contains 17 residues. The CDR3 coding sequence is TGTGCCAGCAGCTTAGCCCTAGCGGGGGGTTCCTACAATGAGCAGTTCTTC. Translation: CASSLALAGGSYNEQFF. Filled out from reference TRBV7-9 and TRBJ2-1, the complete variable domain reads DTGVSQNPRHKITKRGQNVTFRCDPISEHNRLYWYRQTLGQGPEFLTYFQNEAQLEKSRLLSDRFSAERPKGSFSTLEIQRTEQGDSAMYLCASSLALAGGSYNEQFFGPGTRLTVL.

J is TRBJ2-1 and V is TRBV9; TRBD1 or TRBD2 may be the D gene (7 bases each). Trimming shortened V by 1 base and J by 7 bases, and 15 bases separated the two germline ends. The CDR3 consists of 15 residues. Germline CDR1 and CDR2: SGDLS and YYNGEE. CDR3 amino acids: CASSVPGTAGNEQFF. CDR3 DNA: TGTGCCAGCAGCGTACCCGGGACAGCGGGGAATGAGCAGTTCTTC.

The chain carries TRBV18 and TRBJ2-4; 11 bases line up with TRBD2. V dropped 3 bases and J dropped 1; count of bases not matched to a gene: 14. Germline CDR1 reads KGHSH; CDR2 reads LQKENI. The CDR3 contains 20 residues. The CDR3 DNA reads as TGTGCCAGCTCACCTCAACTAGCGGGAGCGGGTGGCTTTGCCAAAAACATTCAGTACTTC. It codes for CASSPQLAGAGGFAKNIQYF.